This T cell receptor (beta chain) is from a study of T cells in Graves' hyperthyroidism and ophthalmopathy. Background on the study: Peripheral blood was drawn at first diagnosis, prior to all treatment.

Researchers amplified the TCR beta CDR3 regions from RNA transcripts. First-round RT-PCR targeting the TCR CDR3 was performed with the HTBI primer set. One entry per CDR3 protein results from TCRdb running MiXCR on the multiplex PCR reads. The table has over 550,000 distinct CDR3 sequences, about a sixth seen once; the top ten hold around 18%. Germline lookup yields CDR1 LGHDT and CDR2 YNNKEL (reference sequence). The CDR3 has 14 residues. This clonotype came up a few times. A read error may explain this, as a much larger clone is one base away. Sample: blood. The clonotype comes from a woman aged 18-35 years with Graves' hyperthyroidism. The chain employs TRBV3-1 and TRBJ1-4; the match to TRBD1 covers 8 bases. The CDR3 nucleotides read TGTGCCAGCAGCCTAGGGACAGGATTTGAAAAACTGTCTTTT. Its translation: CASSLGTGFEKLSF.